The TCR beta chain described here comes from a study of regulatory T cells in long-lasting Graves disease. With V trimmed by 5 bases and J by 6 bases, 5 bases remained unmatched. The CDR3 is 15 amino acids. Germline V gives CDR1 MNHNS, CDR2 SASEGT. Building of the TCR beta libraries involved iRepertoire HTBI primers and Arm-PCR of CDR3 regions. From the multiplex PCR reads, TCRdb called clonotypes with MiXCR, one entry per CDR3 protein. The sample consists of around 460,000 distinct CDR3 sequences, 14% of them appearing once. Documented time point: newly diagnosed GD, antithyroid drugs for less than 3 months. Generation of the TCR library employed RNA extracted from PBMCs. There are many counts of this clonotype. In addition, the sample was reused for a study of T cells in Graves' hyperthyroidism and ophthalmopathy. From that second work: Through a model of 13 V-J features, ophthalmopathy was separated from stable hyperthyroidism. Before onset, by a median of approximately 6.8 months, the model predicted ophthalmopathy.

The clonotype originates from a woman aged 45-65 years with Graves disease. The chain recombines TRBV6-1 with TRBJ2-1; 12 positions agree with TRBD1. Source: peripheral blood mononuclear cells (PBMCs), taken at new diagnosis, from a patient treated with antithyroid drugs. The CDR3 loop reads CASSTGTGGSNEQFF. CDR3 coding DNA: TGTGCCAGCAGTACCGGGACAGGGGGCTCCAATGAGCAGTTCTTC.